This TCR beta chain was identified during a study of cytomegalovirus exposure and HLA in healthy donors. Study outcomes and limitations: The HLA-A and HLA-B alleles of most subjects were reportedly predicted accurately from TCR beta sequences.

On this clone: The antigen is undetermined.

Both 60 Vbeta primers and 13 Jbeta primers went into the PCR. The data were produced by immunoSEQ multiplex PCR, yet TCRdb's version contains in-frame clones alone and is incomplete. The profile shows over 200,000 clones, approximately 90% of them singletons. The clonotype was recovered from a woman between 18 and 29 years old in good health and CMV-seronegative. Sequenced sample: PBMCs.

CDR3 bases: TGTGCCAGCAGCAAAGAGTTCAGGGTACGGAGGGACGGTCTTAAGGGCACTGAAGCTTTCTTT. Residues: CASSKEFRVRRDGLKGTEAFF. The chain joins TRBV21-1 to TRBJ1-1. TRBV21-1 is a listed pseudogene. CDR3 length equals 21 residues.